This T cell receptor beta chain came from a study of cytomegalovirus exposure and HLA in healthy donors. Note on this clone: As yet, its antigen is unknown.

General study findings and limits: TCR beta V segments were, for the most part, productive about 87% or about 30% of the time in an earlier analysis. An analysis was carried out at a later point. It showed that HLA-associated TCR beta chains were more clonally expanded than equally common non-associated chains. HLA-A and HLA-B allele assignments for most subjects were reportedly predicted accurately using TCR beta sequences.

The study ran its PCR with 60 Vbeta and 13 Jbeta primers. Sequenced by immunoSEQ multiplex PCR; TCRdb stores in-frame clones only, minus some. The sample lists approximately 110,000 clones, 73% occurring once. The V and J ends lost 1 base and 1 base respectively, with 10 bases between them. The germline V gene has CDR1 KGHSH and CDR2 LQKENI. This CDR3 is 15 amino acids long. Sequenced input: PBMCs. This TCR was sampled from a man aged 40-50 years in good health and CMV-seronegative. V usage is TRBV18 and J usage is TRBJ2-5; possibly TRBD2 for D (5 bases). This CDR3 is CASSPLSGIQETQYF. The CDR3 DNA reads TGTGCCAGCTCACCACTTTCGGGGATCCAAGAGACCCAGTACTTC. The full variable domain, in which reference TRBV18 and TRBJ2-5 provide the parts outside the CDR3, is NAGVMQNPRHLVRRRGQEARLRCSPMKGHSHVYWYRQLPEEGLKFMVYLQKENIIDESGMPKERFSAEFPKEGPSILRIQQVVRGDSAAYFCASSPLSGIQETQYFGPGTRLLVL.